This TCR beta chain is from a study of early T cells in non-severe SARS-CoV-2 infection. Details on this clonotype: No antigen is known for it.

MiXCR, run by TCRdb on the 5' RACE reads, gives a single entry per CDR3 protein. The sample lists 32,000 or so distinct CDR3 sequences, roughly 6% occurring once. Study findings and constraints: Clonotype matching in VDJdb favored anti-spike CD8 responses and did not capture private and CD4 specificities.

This CDR3 contains 15 residues. V dropped 1 base and J dropped 4 bases, with 12 bases sitting between them. From germline, CDR1 is MGHRA and CDR2 YSYEKL. This receptor was obtained from an adult who was a healthcare worker with PCR-confirmed SARS-CoV-2 infection or an uninfected control (not recorded which). The material sequenced was whole blood. V and J are TRBV4-1 and TRBJ2-3, with D hard to call. The CDR3 region has the DNA TGCGCCAGCAGCCAAGTCCCCACGGTGGCAGATACGCAGTATTTT. It encodes CASSQVPTVADTQYF.